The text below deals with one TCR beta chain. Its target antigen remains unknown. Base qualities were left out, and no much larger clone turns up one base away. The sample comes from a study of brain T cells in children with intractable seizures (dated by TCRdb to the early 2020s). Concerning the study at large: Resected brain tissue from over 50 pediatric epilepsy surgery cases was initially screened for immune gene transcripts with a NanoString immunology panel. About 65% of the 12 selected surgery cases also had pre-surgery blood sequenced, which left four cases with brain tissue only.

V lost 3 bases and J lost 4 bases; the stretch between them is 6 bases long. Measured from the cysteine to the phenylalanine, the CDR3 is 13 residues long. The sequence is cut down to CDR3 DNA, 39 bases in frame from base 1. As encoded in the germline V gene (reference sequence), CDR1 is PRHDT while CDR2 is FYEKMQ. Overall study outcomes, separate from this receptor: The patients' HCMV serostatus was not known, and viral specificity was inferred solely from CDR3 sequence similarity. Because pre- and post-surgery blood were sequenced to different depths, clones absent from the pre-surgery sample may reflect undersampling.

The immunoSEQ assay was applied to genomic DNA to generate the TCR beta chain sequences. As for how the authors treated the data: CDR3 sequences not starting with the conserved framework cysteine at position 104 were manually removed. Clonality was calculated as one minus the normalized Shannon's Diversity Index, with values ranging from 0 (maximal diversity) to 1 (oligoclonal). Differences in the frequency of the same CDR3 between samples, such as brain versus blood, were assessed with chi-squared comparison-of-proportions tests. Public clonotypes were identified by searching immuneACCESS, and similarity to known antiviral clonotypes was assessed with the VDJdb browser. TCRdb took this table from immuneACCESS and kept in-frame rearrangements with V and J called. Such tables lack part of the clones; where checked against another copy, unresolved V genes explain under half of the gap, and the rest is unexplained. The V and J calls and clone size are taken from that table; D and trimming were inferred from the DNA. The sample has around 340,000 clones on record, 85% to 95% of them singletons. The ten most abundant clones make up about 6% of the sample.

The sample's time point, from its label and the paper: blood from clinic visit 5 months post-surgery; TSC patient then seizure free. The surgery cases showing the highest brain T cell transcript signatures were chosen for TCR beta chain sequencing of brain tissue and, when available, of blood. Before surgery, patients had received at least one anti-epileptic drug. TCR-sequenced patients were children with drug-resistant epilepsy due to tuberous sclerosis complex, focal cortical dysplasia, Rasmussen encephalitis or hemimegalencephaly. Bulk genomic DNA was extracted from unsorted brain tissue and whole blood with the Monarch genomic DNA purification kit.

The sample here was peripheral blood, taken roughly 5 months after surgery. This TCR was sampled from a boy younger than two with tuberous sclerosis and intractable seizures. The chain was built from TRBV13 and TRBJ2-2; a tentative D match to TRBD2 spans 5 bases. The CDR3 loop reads CASSFRGTGELFF. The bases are TGTGCCAGCAGCTTTCGGGGCACCGGGGAGCTGTTTTTT.